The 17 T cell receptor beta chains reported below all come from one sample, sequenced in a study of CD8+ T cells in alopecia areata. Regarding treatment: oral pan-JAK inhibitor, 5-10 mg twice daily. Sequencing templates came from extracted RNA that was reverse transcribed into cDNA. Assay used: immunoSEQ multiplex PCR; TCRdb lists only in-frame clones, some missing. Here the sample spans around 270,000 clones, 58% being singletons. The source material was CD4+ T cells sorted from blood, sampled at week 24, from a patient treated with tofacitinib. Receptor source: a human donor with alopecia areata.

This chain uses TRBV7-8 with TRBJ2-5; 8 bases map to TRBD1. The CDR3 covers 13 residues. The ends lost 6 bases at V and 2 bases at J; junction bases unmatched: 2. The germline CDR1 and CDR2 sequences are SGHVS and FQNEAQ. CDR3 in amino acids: CASSGTGQETQYF. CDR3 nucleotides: TGTGCCAGCAGTGGGACAGGACAAGAGACCCAGTACTTC.

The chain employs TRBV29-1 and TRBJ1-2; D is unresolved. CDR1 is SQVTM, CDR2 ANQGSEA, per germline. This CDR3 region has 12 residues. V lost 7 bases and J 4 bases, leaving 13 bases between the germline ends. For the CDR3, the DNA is TGCAGCGCCTATGACACCCTCTATGGCTACACCTTC. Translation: CSAYDTLYGYTF.

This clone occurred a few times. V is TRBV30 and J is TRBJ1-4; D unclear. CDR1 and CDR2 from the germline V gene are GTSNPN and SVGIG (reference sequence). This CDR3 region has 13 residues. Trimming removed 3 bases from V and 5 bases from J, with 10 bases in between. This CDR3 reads CAWSGEANEKLFF. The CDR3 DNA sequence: TGTGCCTGGAGCGGAGAAGCCAATGAAAAACTGTTTTTT.

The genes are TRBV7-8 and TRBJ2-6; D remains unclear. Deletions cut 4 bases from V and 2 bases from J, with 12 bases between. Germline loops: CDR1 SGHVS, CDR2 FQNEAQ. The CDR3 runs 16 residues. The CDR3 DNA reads TGTGCCAGCAGCTCCACTATTGCCCCTGGGGCCAACGTCCTGACTTTC. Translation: CASSSTIAPGANVLTF.

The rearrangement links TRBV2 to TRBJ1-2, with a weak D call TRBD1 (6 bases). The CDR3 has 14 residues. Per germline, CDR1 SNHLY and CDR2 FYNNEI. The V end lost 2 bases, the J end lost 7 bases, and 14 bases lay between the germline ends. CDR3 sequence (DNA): TGTGCCAGCAGTGAAACGACAGGCGCAAGTGGCTACACCTTC. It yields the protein CASSETTGASGYTF. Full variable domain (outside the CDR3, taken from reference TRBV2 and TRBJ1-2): EPEVTQTPSHQVTQMGQEVILRCVPISNHLYFYWYRQILGQKVEFLVSFYNNEISEKSEIFDDQFSVERPDGSNFTLKIRSTKLEDSAMYFCASSETTGASGYTFGSGTRLTVV.

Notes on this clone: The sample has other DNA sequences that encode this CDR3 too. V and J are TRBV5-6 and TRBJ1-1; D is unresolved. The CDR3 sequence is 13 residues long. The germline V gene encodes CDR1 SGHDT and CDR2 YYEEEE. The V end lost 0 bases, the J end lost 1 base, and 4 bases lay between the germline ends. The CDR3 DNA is TGTGCCAGCAGCTTGGGTCGGAACACTGAAGCTTTCTTT. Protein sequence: CASSLGRNTEAFF.

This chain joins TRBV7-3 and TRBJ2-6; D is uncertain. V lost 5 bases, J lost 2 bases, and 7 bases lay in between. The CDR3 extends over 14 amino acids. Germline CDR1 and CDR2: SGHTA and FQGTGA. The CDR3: CASSPTAGANVLTF. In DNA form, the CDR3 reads TGTGCCAGCAGCCCGACCGCTGGGGCCAACGTCCTGACTTTC.

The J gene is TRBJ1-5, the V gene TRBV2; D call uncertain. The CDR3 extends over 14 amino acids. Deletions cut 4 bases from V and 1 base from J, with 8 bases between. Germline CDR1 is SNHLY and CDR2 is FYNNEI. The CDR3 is CASSVFGSNQPQHF. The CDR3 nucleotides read TGTGCCAGCAGTGTGTTCGGCAGCAATCAGCCCCAGCATTTT.

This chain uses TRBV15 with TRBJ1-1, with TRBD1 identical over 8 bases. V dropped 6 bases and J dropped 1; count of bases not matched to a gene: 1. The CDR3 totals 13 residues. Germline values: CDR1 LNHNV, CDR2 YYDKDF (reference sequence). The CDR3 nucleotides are TGTGCCACCAGTGGACAGGGGAACACTGAAGCTTTCTTT. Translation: CATSGQGNTEAFF.

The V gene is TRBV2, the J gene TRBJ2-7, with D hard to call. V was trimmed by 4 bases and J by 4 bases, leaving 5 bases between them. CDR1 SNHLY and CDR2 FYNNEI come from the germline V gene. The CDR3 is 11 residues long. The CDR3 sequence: CASSVQYEQYF. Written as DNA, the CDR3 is TGTGCCAGCAGTGTTCAGTACGAGCAGTACTTC.

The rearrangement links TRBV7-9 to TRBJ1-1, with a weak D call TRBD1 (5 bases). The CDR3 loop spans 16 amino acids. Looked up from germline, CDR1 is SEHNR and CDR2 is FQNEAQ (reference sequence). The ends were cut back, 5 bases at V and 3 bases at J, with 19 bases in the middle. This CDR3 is CASSGSGGAGDTEAFF. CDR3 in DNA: TGTGCCAGCAGCGGTAGTGGCGGGGCCGGGGACACTGAAGCTTTCTTT.

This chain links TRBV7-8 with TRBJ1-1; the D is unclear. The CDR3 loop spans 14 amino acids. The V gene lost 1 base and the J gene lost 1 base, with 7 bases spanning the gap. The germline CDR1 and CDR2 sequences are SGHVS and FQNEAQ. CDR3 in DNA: TGTGCCAGCAGCTTAGGGATTTCGAACACTGAAGCTTTCTTT. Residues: CASSLGISNTEAFF.

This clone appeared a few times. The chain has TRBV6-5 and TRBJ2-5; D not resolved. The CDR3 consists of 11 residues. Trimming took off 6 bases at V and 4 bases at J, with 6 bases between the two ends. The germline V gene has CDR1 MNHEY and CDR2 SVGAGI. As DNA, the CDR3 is TGTGCCAGCAGGATTTTAGAGACCCAGTACTTC. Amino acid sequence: CASRILETQYF.

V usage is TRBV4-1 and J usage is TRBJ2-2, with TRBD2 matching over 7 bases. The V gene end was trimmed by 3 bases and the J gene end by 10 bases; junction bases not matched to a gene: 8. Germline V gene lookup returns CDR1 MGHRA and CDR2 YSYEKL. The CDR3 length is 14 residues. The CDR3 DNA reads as TGCGCCAGCAGCCACGGACTAGTGCGAAAGGAGCTGTTTTTT. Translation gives CASSHGLVRKELFF.

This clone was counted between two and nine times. CDR3 DNA: TGCAGCGTTGCCGACACCAAGGGAAACTATGGCTACACCTTC. Translated, it gives CSVADTKGNYGYTF. The chain is built from TRBV29-1 and TRBJ1-2; D not resolved. The CDR3 covers 14 residues. V shed 4 bases and J shed 2 bases, with 14 bases lying between them. Germline loops: CDR1 SQVTM, CDR2 ANQGSEA.

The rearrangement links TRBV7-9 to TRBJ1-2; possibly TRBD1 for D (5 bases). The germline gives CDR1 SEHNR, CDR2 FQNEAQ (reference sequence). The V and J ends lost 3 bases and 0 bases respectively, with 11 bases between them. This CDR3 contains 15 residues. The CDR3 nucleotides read TGTGCCAGCAGCTTTTACGGGGCAGCTAACTATGGCTACACCTTC. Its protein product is CASSFYGAANYGYTF.

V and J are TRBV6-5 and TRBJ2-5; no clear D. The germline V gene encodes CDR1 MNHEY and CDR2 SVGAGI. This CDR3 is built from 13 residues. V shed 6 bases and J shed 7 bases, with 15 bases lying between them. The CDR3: CASRRWRGGTQYF. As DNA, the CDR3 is TGTGCCAGCAGAAGGTGGCGTGGTGGGACCCAGTACTTC.